These 19 T cell receptor beta chains were sequenced from one sample in a study of identifying expanded T cells in peripheral blood. Assay: immunoSEQ multiplex PCR; the TCRdb copy retains only in-frame clones and omits some. The sample holds 120,000 or so clones, 84% seen once. Input material: blood. The source of these receptors is a person aged 18 to 75 in good health.

The V gene is TRBV6-1, the J gene TRBJ1-2; the D gene is possibly TRBD1 (6 bases). V dropped 6 bases and J dropped 7 bases, with 9 bases sitting between them. This CDR3 has 11 amino acids. Germline lookup yields CDR1 MNHNS and CDR2 SASEGT. CDR3 loop: CASREGGGYTF. The CDR3 DNA follows: TGTGCCAGCAGAGAGGGGGGTGGCTACACCTTC.

V usage is TRBV4-1 and J usage is TRBJ1-5, with a weak D call TRBD1 (6 bases). This CDR3 contains 16 residues. V was clipped by 3 bases and J by 1 base, with 13 bases between them. Germline V gene lookup returns CDR1 MGHRA and CDR2 YSYEKL. The CDR3 sequence: CASSQTGTLSNQPQHF. The DNA for the CDR3 is TGCGCCAGCAGCCAGACCGGGACATTGAGCAATCAGCCCCAGCATTTT.

This chain uses TRBV27 with TRBJ2-6, with D uncertain. The V end was cut by 4 bases, the J end by 3 bases, with 7 bases between. This CDR3 region has 14 residues. Germline loops: CDR1 MNHEY, CDR2 SMNVEV (reference sequence). CDR3 nucleotides: TGTGCCAGCAGTTCCCCCCGTGGGGCCAACGTCCTGACTTTC. Its protein is CASSSPRGANVLTF.

V and J are TRBV7-9 and TRBJ1-1; TRBD1 matches at 8 bases. The CDR3 spans 15 residues. Germline V gene sequence: CDR1 SEHNR, CDR2 FQNEAQ (reference sequence). Trimming removed 5 bases from V and 2 bases from J; junction bases left unmatched: 7. CDR3 region: CASSPRTGSNTEAFF. CDR3 nucleotides: TGTGCCAGCAGCCCCCGGACAGGGTCCAACACTGAAGCTTTCTTT.

V usage is TRBV5-8 and J usage is TRBJ2-1, with D maybe TRBD1 (6 bases). The CDR3 length is 17 residues. V was pared by 0 bases and J by 0 bases, with 13 bases between. Germline CDR1 SGHTS, CDR2 YDEGEE. This chain's CDR3 is CASSLATGSGSYNEQFF. The CDR3 DNA reads as TGTGCCAGCAGCTTGGCCACAGGGTCCGGCTCCTACAATGAGCAGTTCTTC.

The chain couples TRBV6-1 to TRBJ1-2; a possible D gene is TRBD1 (5 bases). V was pared by 10 bases and J by 1 base, with 16 bases between. Germline V gene data show CDR1 as MNHNS and CDR2 as SASEGT. The CDR3 loop spans 14 amino acids. This chain's CDR3 is CAIRMGGLNYGYTF. CDR3 DNA sequence: TGTGCCATCAGGATGGGGGGACTTAACTATGGCTACACCTTC.

The chain employs TRBV7-9 and TRBJ1-6; D call uncertain. V was pared by 1 base and J by 4 bases, with 14 bases between. CDR1 and CDR2 from the germline V gene are SEHNR and FQNEAQ (reference sequence). The CDR3 runs to 17 residues. CDR3 sequence: CASSLEVSLLYNSPLHF. Here the CDR3 DNA reads TGTGCCAGCAGCTTAGAAGTTTCCCTTTTGTATAATTCACCCCTCCACTTT.

This chain links TRBV6-1 with TRBJ1-5; D uncertain. The CDR3 extends over 15 amino acids. In germline, CDR1 is MNHNS, CDR2 SASEGT. V lost 4 bases and J lost 2, with 12 bases in between. The CDR3 loop is CASSAGSSGNQPQHF. The CDR3 coding sequence is TGTGCCAGCAGTGCGGGGTCTAGTGGCAATCAGCCCCAGCATTTT.

The chain carries TRBV27 and TRBJ1-5, with no clear D. V was clipped by 5 bases and J by 6 bases, with 11 bases between them. The CDR3 runs to 13 residues. Germline V gives CDR1 MNHEY, CDR2 SMNVEV (reference sequence). CDR3 in amino acids: CASSIGFGQPQHF. The CDR3 nucleotides read TGTGCCAGCAGTATAGGGTTTGGTCAGCCCCAGCATTTT.

V and J are TRBV29-1 and TRBJ2-2; D might be TRBD1 (5 bases). V was pared by 7 bases and J by 1 base, with 13 bases between. Germline CDR1 and CDR2: SQVTM and ANQGSEA. There are 14 residues in the CDR3. The chain's CDR3 is CSGRRGENTGELFF. DNA for the CDR3: TGCAGCGGCCGAAGGGGCGAGAACACCGGGGAGCTGTTTTTT.

This clone has a single count. The rearrangement links TRBV5-6 to TRBJ2-3, with 10 nucleotides matching TRBD2. This CDR3 comprises 15 residues. V lost 0 bases to trimming and J lost 7 bases; unmatched junction nucleotides: 5. The germline gives CDR1 SGHDT, CDR2 YYEEEE. The CDR3 spells CASSLESGGANTQYF. CDR3 in DNA: TGTGCCAGCAGCTTGGAAAGCGGGGGGGCTAATACGCAGTATTTT.

This clone was observed once. The chain is built from TRBV5-1 and TRBJ2-7, with D perhaps assigned TRBD1 or TRBD2 (5 bases each). In germline, CDR1 is SGHRS, CDR2 YFSETQ. The V end was cut by 1 base, the J end by 5 bases, with 10 bases between. This CDR3 region has 13 residues. CDR3 coding DNA: TGCGCCAGCAGCTTGCTTGGGACGGACGAGCAGTACTTC. This translates into CASSLLGTDEQYF.

CDR3 loop: CASRDGYGYTF. CDR3 DNA sequence: TGTGCCAGCAGGGACGGCTATGGCTACACCTTC. The genes are TRBV6-6 and TRBJ1-2; D gene unclear. CDR3 length: 11 residues. V lost 6 bases, J lost 4 bases, and 6 bases lay in between. Germline-derived CDR1 and CDR2 are MNHNY and SVGAGI (reference sequence).

The chain uses TRBV5-8 and TRBJ2-3; 9 nucleotides align to TRBD1. This CDR3 contains 16 residues. The J segment lost 2 bases and the V segment lost 4 bases, leaving 8 bases of the junction unmatched. Germline values: CDR1 SGHTS, CDR2 YDEGEE. CDR3 loop: CASSTGTGRVTDTQYF. As DNA, the CDR3 is TGTGCCAGCAGCACCGGGACAGGGAGGGTCACAGATACGCAGTATTTT.

The chain uses TRBV28 and TRBJ1-1, with D perhaps TRBD1 (6 bases). The CDR3 sequence is 13 residues long. With 8 bases removed from V and 2 bases from J, the gap between germline ends came to 12 bases. Germline CDR1 reads MDHEN; CDR2 reads SYDVKM. CDR3 protein: CASLQGRNTEAFF. In nucleotides, the CDR3 is TGTGCCAGCTTGCAGGGGCGAAACACTGAAGCTTTCTTT.

This clone was detected only a few times. As DNA, the CDR3 is TGTGCCAGCAGCTTGGGTATCGACAAAAACATTCAGTACTTC. It encodes CASSLGIDKNIQYF. The chain recombines TRBV5-4 with TRBJ2-4; no clear D. This CDR3 has 14 amino acids. V lost 0 bases to trimming and J lost 3 bases, with 7 bases between them. Per the germline V gene, CDR1 is SGHNT and CDR2 is YYREEE (reference sequence).

This chain links TRBV30 with TRBJ2-7; D not certain. This CDR3 region has 13 residues. Trimming took 2 bases from V and 2 from J, leaving 10 bases between them. Germline values: CDR1 GTSNPN, CDR2 SVGIG (reference sequence). The CDR3 loop reads CAWSLGTAYEQYF. In nucleotides, the CDR3 is TGTGCCTGGAGTTTAGGAACAGCCTACGAGCAGTACTTC. The full variable domain, its missing parts supplied by reference TRBV30 and TRBJ2-7, is SQTIHQWPATLVQPVGSPLSLECTVEGTSNPNLYWYRQAAGRGLQLLFYSVGIGQISSEVPQNLSASRPQDRQFILSSKKLLLSDSGFYLCAWSLGTAYEQYFGPGTRLTVT.

The chain employs TRBV7-2 and TRBJ2-5; D ambiguous. CDR3 size: 13 residues. With 2 bases removed from V and 5 bases from J, the gap between germline ends came to 9 bases. Looked up from germline, CDR1 is SGHTA and CDR2 is FQGNSA. The CDR3 loop reads CASSLPGFETQYF. CDR3 DNA: TGTGCCAGCAGCTTACCGGGTTTCGAGACCCAGTACTTC. The full variable domain, completed using reference TRBV7-2 and TRBJ2-5, is GAGVSQSPSNKVTEKGKDVELRCDPISGHTALYWYRQSLGQGLEFLIYFQGNSAPDKSGLPSDRFSAERTGGSVSTLTIQRTQQEDSAVYLCASSLPGFETQYFGPGTRLLVL.

This clone occurred once. This sequence joins TRBV4-3 and TRBJ1-6; unclear D gene. The CDR3 consists of 19 residues. Germline assignment: CDR1 LGHNA and CDR2 YSLEER. V was cut by 0 bases and J by 0 bases, with 15 bases left in between. As DNA, the CDR3 is TGCGCCAGCAGCCAAGACCCCGGTAAAGGGAGCTCCTATAATTCACCCCTCCACTTT. As protein: CASSQDPGKGSSYNSPLHF.